The sequence of this TCR beta chain was determined in a study of shared clonotypes between healthy human individuals. The CDR3 has 16 amino acids. Germline CDR1 is SGHVS and CDR2 is FQNEAQ. Trimming left V 1 base short and J 5 bases short, with 15 bases between. The run depth of the assay was deep. Assay used: immunoSEQ multiplex PCR; TCRdb lists only in-frame clones, some missing. The top ten clones hold roughly 0.36% of a sample with 2.3 million or so clones, 80% to 95% of them seen once. This chain joins TRBV7-8 and TRBJ1-3; D unclear. Sequencing input: naive CD4+ T cells from PBMCs. Subset noted: CD45RA+ positively selected. The sequence was collected from a young man in good health. Some clones in this sample may be carry-over from other donors' samples. CDR3 sequence: CASSLGGLLTRNTIYF. CDR3 nucleotide sequence: TGTGCCAGCAGCTTAGGAGGCCTACTAACCAGAAACACCATATATTTT.